The 14 T cell receptor beta chains reported below all come from one sample, sequenced in a study of T-cell reconstitution after alpha-beta-depleted transplantation in children. Unique molecular identifiers tagged the TCRbeta library. Each CDR3 protein is one row after TCRdb ran MiXCR on the PCR reads. The table shows fewer than 550,000 distinct CDR3 sequences, with about 10% occurring only once. The sequencing used PBMCs, mostly from graft donor cells, collected 180 days after TCRalphabeta/CD19-depleted stem cell transplant. The receptors stem from a female patient younger than 10 who had a stem cell transplant for aplastic anemia, so the T cells may come from the graft donor.

This clonotype has more than one count but fewer than ten. This chain links TRBV30 with TRBJ2-2; TRBD2 matches at 14 bases. Germline V lookup: CDR1 GTSNPN, CDR2 SVGIG (reference sequence). CDR3 length: 16 amino acids. J was trimmed by 6 bases and V by 3 bases; bases with no gene match: 6. CDR3 DNA: TGTGCCTGGAGCGAAGGGACTAGCGGGGGCCCCGGGGAGCTGTTTTTT. It is translated as CAWSEGTSGGPGELFF.

This chain connects TRBV4-1 to TRBJ2-3, with TRBD2 as a possible D gene (5 bases). Trimming took off 2 bases at V and 6 bases at J, with 18 bases between the two ends. The CDR3 runs to 16 residues. CDR1 and CDR2 (germline): MGHRA, YSYEKL. The CDR3 protein is CASSQRRGVRMDTQYF. CDR3 sequence (DNA): TGCGCCAGCAGCCAAAGACGGGGAGTACGGATGGATACGCAGTATTTT.

This clonotype was seen a handful of times. The chain recombines TRBV12-3 or TRBV12-4 with TRBJ2-5; D unclear. Trimming took off 3 bases at V and 3 bases at J, with 8 bases between the two ends. The CDR3 covers 13 residues. CDR3 nucleotide sequence: TGTGCCAGCAGTTTTGTGCAGAAAGAGACCCAGTACTTC. Translating gives CASSFVQKETQYF.

This clonotype was detected many times. The genes are TRBV29-1 and TRBJ2-2, with 10 positions matching TRBD2. The CDR3 totals 17 residues. Germline V gene lookup returns CDR1 SQVTM and CDR2 ANQGSEA. V was clipped by 3 bases and J by 7 bases; unmatched bases: 14. The CDR3: CSVEVARLAGVVGELFF. CDR3 nucleotides: TGCAGCGTTGAGGTAGCTCGGCTAGCGGGAGTGGTCGGGGAGCTGTTTTTT.

The rearrangement uses TRBV12-3 or TRBV12-4 and TRBJ1-5, with 7 bases aligning to TRBD1. The CDR3 covers 17 residues. The V and J ends lost 5 bases and 0 bases, in that order; junction bases with no gene match: 10. CDR3 in amino acids: CASSPGDRRYSNQPQHF. In DNA form, the CDR3 reads TGTGCCAGCAGTCCTGGGGACAGACGTTATAGCAATCAGCCCCAGCATTTT.

This clonotype was seen many times. The gene calls are TRBV12-3 or TRBV12-4 and TRBJ2-3, with D maybe TRBD1 (5 bases). CDR3 size: 14 residues. The ends were cut back, 8 bases at V and 5 bases at J, with 17 bases in the middle. The CDR3 loop is CASFQGLSGDTQYF. The CDR3 DNA is TGTGCCAGCTTCCAGGGTTTATCGGGAGATACGCAGTATTTT.

This clonotype was recorded many times. The chain joins TRBV5-1 to TRBJ2-1; tentatively, D is TRBD2 (6 bases). The V end was cut by 0 bases, the J end by 2 bases, with 12 bases between. Germline CDR1 reads SGHRS; CDR2 reads YFSETQ. The CDR3 loop spans 16 amino acids. CDR3: CASSLGVGGTYNEQFF. The DNA of the CDR3 is TGCGCCAGCAGCTTGGGGGTCGGGGGAACCTACAATGAGCAGTTCTTC. Full variable domain (missing parts from reference TRBV5-1 and TRBJ2-1): KAGVTQTPRYLIKTRGQQVTLSCSPISGHRSVSWYQQTPGQGLQFLFEYFSETQRNKGNFPGRFSGRQFSNSRSEMNVSTLELGDSALYLCASSLGVGGTYNEQFFGPGTRLTVL.

The rearrangement joins TRBV9 to TRBJ2-1; 9 bases map to TRBD2. Germline CDR1 SGDLS, CDR2 YYNGEE. CDR3 size: 15 residues. With 4 bases clipped from V and 4 bases from J, the junction kept 6 bases outside the gene matches. CDR3 sequence: CASSRPSGAYNEQFF. CDR3 DNA: TGTGCCAGCAGCCGCCCTAGCGGGGCGTACAATGAGCAGTTCTTC. Full variable domain (missing parts from reference TRBV9 and TRBJ2-1): DSGVTQTPKHLITATGQRVTLRCSPRSGDLSVYWYQQSLDQGLQFLIQYYNGEERAKGNILERFSAQQFPDLHSELNLSSLELGDSALYFCASSRPSGAYNEQFFGPGTRLTVL.

At least ten counts were recorded for this clonotype. The V gene is TRBV5-1, the J gene TRBJ2-1; D is uncertain. The ends were cut back, 0 bases at V and 11 bases at J, with 12 bases in the middle. Per germline, CDR1 SGHRS and CDR2 YFSETQ. This CDR3 is 13 amino acids long. The CDR3 is CASSLEGGVQQFF. In DNA, the CDR3 is TGCGCCAGCAGCTTGGAGGGCGGCGTCCAGCAGTTCTTC.

Only a few counts were recorded for this clonotype. The chain joins TRBV6-2 or TRBV6-3 to TRBJ2-7; no firm D call. Trimming removed 5 bases from V and 4 bases from J, with 6 bases in between. Germline V gene sequence: CDR1 MNHEY, CDR2 SVGEGT. The CDR3 covers 11 residues. CDR3 amino acids: CASSKYYEQYV. The CDR3 DNA follows: TGTGCCAGCAGTAAGTATTACGAGCAGTACGTC.

The J gene is TRBJ1-2, the V gene TRBV12-3 or TRBV12-4; D ambiguous. This CDR3 region has 15 residues. V was pared by 6 bases and J by 0 bases, with 14 bases between. CDR3 coding DNA: TGTGCCAGCAGCCTATTCATCCTCACTAACTATGGCTACACCTTC. This encodes CASSLFILTNYGYTF.

This rearrangement joins TRBV10-3 to TRBJ2-2; D may correspond to TRBD1 or TRBD2 (5 bases each). CDR3 length: 14 residues. The V and J ends lost 7 bases and 0 bases respectively, with 9 bases between them. From germline, CDR1 is ENHRY and CDR2 SYGVKD. The CDR3 loop reads CAIKRDPNTGELFF. The CDR3 coding sequence is TGTGCCATCAAACGGGACCCGAACACCGGGGAGCTGTTTTTT.

The chain employs TRBV10-3 and TRBJ1-5; TRBD1 is a possible D gene (6 bases). The V end lost 4 bases, the J end lost 5 bases, and 12 bases lay between the germline ends. This CDR3 has 14 residues. From germline, CDR1 is ENHRY and CDR2 SYGVKD. This CDR3 is CAISARGLDQPQHF. The CDR3 nucleotides are TGTGCCATCAGTGCTAGGGGGTTAGATCAGCCCCAGCATTTT.

This clonotype came up many times. The V and J genes are TRBV7-9 and TRBJ2-7, with TRBD1 matching over 7 bases. The V gene's germline CDR1 is SEHNR and CDR2 FQNEAQ (reference sequence). Trimming took 4 bases from V and 6 from J; bases not matched to a gene: 3. CDR3 length: 12 amino acids. This CDR3 is CASSSDRAEQYF. CDR3 DNA: TGTGCCAGCAGCTCAGACAGGGCCGAGCAGTACTTC.